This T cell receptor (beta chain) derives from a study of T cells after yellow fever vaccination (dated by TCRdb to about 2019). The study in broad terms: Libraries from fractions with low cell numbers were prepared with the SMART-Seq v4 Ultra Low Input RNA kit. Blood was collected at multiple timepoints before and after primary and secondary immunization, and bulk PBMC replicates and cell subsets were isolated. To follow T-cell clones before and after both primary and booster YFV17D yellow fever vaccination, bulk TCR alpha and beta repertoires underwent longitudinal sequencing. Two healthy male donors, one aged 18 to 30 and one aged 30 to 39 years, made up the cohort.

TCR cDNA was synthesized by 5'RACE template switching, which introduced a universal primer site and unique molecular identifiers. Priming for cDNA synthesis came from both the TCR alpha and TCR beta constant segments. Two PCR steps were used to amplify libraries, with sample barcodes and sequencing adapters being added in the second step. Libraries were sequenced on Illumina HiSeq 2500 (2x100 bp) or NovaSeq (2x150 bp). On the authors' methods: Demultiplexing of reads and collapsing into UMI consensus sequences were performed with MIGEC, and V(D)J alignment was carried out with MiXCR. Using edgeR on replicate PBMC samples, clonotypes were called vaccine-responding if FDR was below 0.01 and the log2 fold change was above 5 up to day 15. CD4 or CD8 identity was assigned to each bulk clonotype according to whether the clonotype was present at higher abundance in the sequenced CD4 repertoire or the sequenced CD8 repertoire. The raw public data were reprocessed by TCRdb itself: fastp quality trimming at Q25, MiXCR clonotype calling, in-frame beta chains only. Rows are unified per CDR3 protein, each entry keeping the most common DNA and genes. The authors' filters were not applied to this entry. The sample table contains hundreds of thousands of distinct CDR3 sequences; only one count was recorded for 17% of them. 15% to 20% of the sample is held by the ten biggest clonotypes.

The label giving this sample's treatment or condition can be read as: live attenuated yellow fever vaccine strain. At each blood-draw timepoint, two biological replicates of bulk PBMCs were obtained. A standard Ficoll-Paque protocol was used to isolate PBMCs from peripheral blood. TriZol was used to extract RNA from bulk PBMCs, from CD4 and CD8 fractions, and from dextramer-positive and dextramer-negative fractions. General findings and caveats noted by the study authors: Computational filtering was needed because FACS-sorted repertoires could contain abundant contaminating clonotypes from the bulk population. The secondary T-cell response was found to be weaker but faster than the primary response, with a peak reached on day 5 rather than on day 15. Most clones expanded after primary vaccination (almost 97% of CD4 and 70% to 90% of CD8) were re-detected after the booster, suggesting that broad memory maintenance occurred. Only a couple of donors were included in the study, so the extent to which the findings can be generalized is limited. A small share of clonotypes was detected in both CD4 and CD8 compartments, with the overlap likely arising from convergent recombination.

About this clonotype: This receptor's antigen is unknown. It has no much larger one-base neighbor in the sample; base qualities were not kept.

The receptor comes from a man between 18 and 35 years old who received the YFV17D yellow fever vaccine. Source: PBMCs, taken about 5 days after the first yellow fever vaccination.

The CDR3 sequence is CASSLDRWETQYF. The bases are TGCGCCAGCAGCCTAGATCGCTGGGAGACCCAGTACTTC. The V gene is TRBV5-1 and the J gene is TRBJ2-5; the D gene lacks a confident call. The CDR3 measures 13 amino acids from cysteine to phenylalanine. The sequence is cut down to CDR3 DNA, 39 bases in frame from base 1. V lost 4 bases and J lost 5 bases; the stretch between them is 12 bases long. From a lookup of the germline V gene, CDR1 and CDR2 are SGHRS and YFSETQ.